The source of this TCR beta chain is a study of OX40 agonist ivuxolimab in advanced cancers. Worth noting for this clone: Its specificity is not known.

Sequencing was performed with immunoSEQ multiplex PCR; in TCRdb, only in-frame clones are kept and a portion is missing. This sample has roughly 66,000 clones, with approximately 85% found just once. Germline assignment: CDR1 SGHRS and CDR2 YFSETQ. V shed 2 bases and J shed 7 bases, with 15 bases lying between them. The CDR3 sequence is 14 residues long. Study results and caveats: Expansion of clones was among the lowest in partial responders at 0.1-3.0 mg/kg.

Patients with autoimmune history or systemic immunosuppression were excluded. The chain carries TRBV5-1 and TRBJ1-2; possible D gene TRBD1, 6 bases. The sequence derives from an adult with an advanced solid tumor such as melanoma, head and neck, liver or kidney cancer. The sample here was CD4+ or CD8+ T cells sorted from blood, taken in a trial of the OX40 agonist ivuxolimab. In nucleotides, the CDR3 is TGCGCCAGCAGCTTAGAGGGGGGTACTGGTGGCTACACCTTC. It encodes CASSLEGGTGGYTF.